This TCR beta chain was sequenced for a study of T cell responses to AZD1222 COVID-19 vaccine. The assay was immunoSEQ multiplex PCR, and TCRdb's table has in-frame clones only and misses some. Counted here are 130,000 or so clones, about nine tenths occurring once; the ten biggest clones make up more than 20%. The study, taken as a whole, reports: The reported proportion of spike-specific TCRs targeting unmutated variant regions was nearly half. The donors showed a predominance of white British ancestry and of females, with possible underestimation of clonal diversity. There were vaccine-associated CD4 TCRs across spike, dominant at 160-218 and 743-854.

As for this clone: Antigen specificity is unknown.

This CDR3 contains 17 residues. CDR1 and CDR2 (germline): SNHLY, FYNNEI. Unmatched junction bases numbered 12, after V lost 6 bases and J lost 8 bases. This TCR was recovered from an adult in good health. The material was peripheral blood, obtained on day 0 of AZD1222 vaccination. This sequence joins TRBV2 and TRBJ2-1, with TRBD2 identical over 14 bases. The CDR3 coding sequence is TGTGCCAGCAGCTTATCGTCCGGGACTAGCGGGAGATATGAGCAGTTCTTC. Its protein product is CASSLSSGTSGRYEQFF.